The T cell receptor (beta chain) described here comes from a study of blood T cell repertoires in COVID-19. Study information: Spain, Italy and the United States supplied samples that represented acute and convalescent COVID-19. T cells, B-cell-depleted T cells, or PBMCs provided the cDNA or gDNA that served as material.

In the authors' workflow: The assay estimated nucleated cells by amplifying reference gene primers. Produced via immunoSEQ multiplex PCR; TCRdb's table is partial and in-frame only. From that table come the V and J calls and clone size; the DNA was used to work out D and trimming. The sample lists about 230,000 clones; roughly 83% were seen once. This CDR3 is 16 amino acids long. V and J are TRBV21-1 and TRBJ2-7; the table assigns TRBD2, which was not confirmed against the DNA. TRBV21-1 is recorded as a pseudogene. This TCR derives from a man aged 40-49 years with acute or convalescent COVID-19. The source material was peripheral blood. CDR3 sequence reads: CASSALGTSRSYEQYF. CDR3 nucleotides: TGTGCCAGCAGCGCATTGGGCACTAGCCGATCATACGAGCAGTACTTC.